Sequencing of this T cell receptor beta chain was carried out in a study of regulatory T cells in long-lasting Graves disease. Study results and caveats: TRBV28 was favored in persistent disease, as were TRBJ1-2 and TRBJ2-5. More public clonotypes were shared by persistent patients (2,741) than by new patients (fewer than 1,000).

The length of the CDR3 is 15 residues. Germline assignment: CDR1 LNHNV and CDR2 YYDKDF (reference sequence). After removal of 5 bases from V and 0 bases from J, the junction contained 5 bases not matched to a gene. iRepertoire HTBI primers and Arm-PCR of CDR3 regions built TCR beta libraries. TCRdb reprocessed the multiplex PCR reads via MiXCR and lists one record per CDR3 protein. Among around 480,000 distinct CDR3 sequences, roughly a sixth were seen once, and the ten largest hold 20% to 25%. About this clonotype: Its target is unknown.

The time point: newly diagnosed GD, antithyroid drugs for less than 3 months. Scientists built the TCR library using RNA that was extracted from PBMCs. This same sample was also part of a study on T cells in Graves' hyperthyroidism and ophthalmopathy.

The TCR comes from a middle-aged woman with Graves disease. The rearrangement joins TRBV15 to TRBJ2-7, with TRBD1 matching 9 bases. The sequences come from peripheral blood mononuclear cells (PBMCs), collected at new diagnosis, from a patient treated with antithyroid drugs. The CDR3 region is CATSATGGFSYEQYF. CDR3 in DNA: TGTGCCACCAGCGCAACAGGGGGCTTCTCCTACGAGCAGTACTTC.